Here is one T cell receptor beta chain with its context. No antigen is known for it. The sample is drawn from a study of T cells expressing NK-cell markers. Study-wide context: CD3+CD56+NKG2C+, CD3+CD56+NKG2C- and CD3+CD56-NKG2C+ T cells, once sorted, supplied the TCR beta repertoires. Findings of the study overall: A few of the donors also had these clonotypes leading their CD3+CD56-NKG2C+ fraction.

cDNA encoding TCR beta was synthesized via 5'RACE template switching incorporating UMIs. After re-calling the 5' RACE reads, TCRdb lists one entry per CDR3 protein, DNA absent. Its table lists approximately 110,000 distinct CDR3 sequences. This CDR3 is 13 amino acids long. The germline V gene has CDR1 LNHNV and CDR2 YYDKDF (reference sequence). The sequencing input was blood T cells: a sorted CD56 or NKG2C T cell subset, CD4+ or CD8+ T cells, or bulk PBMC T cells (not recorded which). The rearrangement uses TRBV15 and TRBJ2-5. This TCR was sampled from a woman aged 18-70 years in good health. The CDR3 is CATSRDFGETQYF.